This T cell receptor beta chain derives from a study of blood T cell repertoires in COVID-19. Sequencing used immunoSEQ multiplex PCR; TCRdb keeps in-frame clones, though not all of them. This sample has some 270,000 clones, with 75% to 90% found just once. J was trimmed by 5 bases and V by 7 bases; bases with no gene match: 5. Germline V gene data show CDR1 as LNHDA and CDR2 as SQIVND (reference sequence). The CDR3 has 13 amino acids. V and J are TRBV19 and TRBJ1-2; 9 nucleotides agree with TRBD1. The sample taken for sequencing was peripheral blood. This sequence originates from a man aged 50-59 years with acute or convalescent COVID-19. Written as DNA, the CDR3 is TGTGCCAGTACCCCCGGGACAGGGTATGGCTACACCTTC. It translates to CASTPGTGYGYTF. Full variable domain (missing parts from reference TRBV19 and TRBJ1-2): DGGITQSPKYLFRKEGQNVTLSCEQNLNHDAMYWYRQDPGQGLRLIYYSQIVNDFQKGDIAEGYSVSREKKESFPLTVTSAQKNPTAFYLCASTPGTGYGYTFGSGTRLTVV.